This passage covers 4 T cell receptor beta chains from one sample sequenced in a study of tissue T cells after allogeneic stem cell transplantation. Noted time point: mouse harvest day 14 after allogeneic transplant. Tail vein injection delivered 10^7 T-cell-depleted bone marrow cells and 10^6 splenic CD5+ T cells. Repertoires were generated with immunoSEQ multiplex PCR, while TCRdb's copy carries only in-frame clones and drops some. The sample shows roughly 2,700 clones, 40% to 45% of them seen only once. Sequenced sample: gut tissue. All receptors come from a female BALB/c mouse given C57BL/6 T cells with graft-versus-host disease after an allogeneic hematopoietic cell transplant.

Points on this clone: Mouse gene names apply. The read ends 1 residue shy of where the CDR3 ends; the end is completed using the germline J gene. The chain uses TRBV13-2 and TRBJ2-7; D assignment may be TRBD1 or TRBD2 (5 bases each). Germline V gene lookup returns CDR1 NNHNN and CDR2 SYGAGS (reference sequence). Trimming left V 2 bases short and J 6 bases short, with 15 bases between. This CDR3 has 14 residues. Here the CDR3 reads CASGEGGAGIEQYF. The CDR3 DNA, read in part, is TGTGCCAGCGGTGAGGGTGGGGCTGGGATTGAACAGTAC.

A remark on this clone: Mouse gene names apply. The read comes to an end 1 residue before the CDR3 does, leaving the germline J gene to fill in the end. The V and J genes are TRBV15 and TRBJ2-3; 9 bases align to TRBD1. V lost 5 bases and J lost 1; bases outside the gene matches: 4. The germline V gene encodes CDR1 SGHND and CDR2 FRSKSL. The CDR3 contains 15 residues. The CDR3 loop reads CASSRGQGRAETLYF. CDR3 DNA (partial): TGTGCCAGCAGTCGCGGACAGGGGCGTGCAGAAACGCTGTAT.

This clone was picked up one time. Any gene name here is a mouse gene name. The read is 1 residue too short to cover the CDR3 end, so that end is filled in from the germline J gene. This rearrangement joins TRBV3 to TRBJ1-4; D is ambiguous. Germline loops: CDR1 SNHLY, CDR2 FYNGKV (reference sequence). V was trimmed by 3 bases and J by 4 bases, leaving 9 bases between them. This CDR3 contains 14 residues. Partial CDR3 DNA: TGTGCCAGCAGCTTCGACACCCGCAACGAAAGATTATTT. Translating gives CASSFDTRNERLF. The entire CDR3 protein reads CASSFDTRNERLFF.

This clone was recorded only once. The junction differs from germline at one of its ends, possibly a read error. Any gene name here is a mouse gene name. The read halts 1 residue ahead of the CDR3 end, with the missing end drawn from the germline J gene. The chain recombines TRBV29 with TRBJ1-2, with TRBD1 identical over 7 bases. The length of the CDR3 is 13 residues. Germline assignment: CDR1 MSHET and CDR2 SYDVDS. The part of the CDR3 DNA that was read is TGCGCTAGCAGTTCGGGACAGAGCTCCGACTACACC. This sequence encodes CASSSGQSSDYT. In full, the CDR3 reads CASSSGQSSDYTF.